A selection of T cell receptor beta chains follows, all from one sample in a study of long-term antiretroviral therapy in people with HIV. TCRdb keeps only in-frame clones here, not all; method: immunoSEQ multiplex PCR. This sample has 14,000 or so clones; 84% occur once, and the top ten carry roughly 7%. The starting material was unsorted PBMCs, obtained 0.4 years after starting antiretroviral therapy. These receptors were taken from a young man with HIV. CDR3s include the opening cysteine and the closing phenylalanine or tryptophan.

CDR3: CASSDDPGRNTEAFF
V: TRBV5-1

CDR3: CASSLARNQPQHF
V: TRBV11-1

CDR3: CASSLEGGINSPLHF
V: TRBV7-9

CDR3: CASSYLNTEAFF
V: TRBV5-4

CDR3: CASGGSGEIYEQYF
V: TRBV6-5

CDR3: CASSLGEGYGETQYF
V: TRBV7-2

CDR3: CSALGDYEQYF
V: TRBV29-1

CDR3: CASSTGTGDNTQYF
V: TRBV9

CDR3: CASSQGDRGRNTEAFF
V: TRBV14

CDR3: CASSRGRGRNSPLHF
V: TRBV19

CDR3: CASSSDRGSNTGELFF
V: TRBV18

CDR3: CASSEIKGFEPQHF
V: TRBV6-1

CDR3: CASNTLRGSYNEQFF
V: TRBV6-1

CDR3: CASSIRTSGVTDTQYF
V: TRBV5-4

CDR3: CASTRHVNTEAFF
V: TRBV25-1

CDR3: CASSNPLDYEQYF
V: TRBV11-2

CDR3: CASSLLPGANNNEQFF
V: TRBV7-9

CDR3: CSASGRYEQYF
V: TRBV20-1

CDR3: CASAPRGGGYNEQFF
V: TRBV19

CDR3: CASSPTSGDYNEQFF
V: TRBV11-3

CDR3: CASSRSVSLHEKLFF
V: TRBV28

CDR3: CASSPSGGYGYTF
V: TRBV6-6

CDR3: CSVTPGGAGYGYTF
V: TRBV29-1

CDR3: CASSEVGRSQETQYF
V: TRBV6-1

CDR3: CASSQTGLGYTF
V: TRBV5-4

CDR3: CASSRTENTEAFF
V: TRBV19

CDR3: CASSPKEQRGKENEQFF
V: TRBV7-2

CDR3: CASSQSRQGGGYTEAFF
V: TRBV23-1

CDR3: CASSPDRDGGEQYF
V: TRBV13

CDR3: CASSLEGVGYTF
V: TRBV7-8

CDR3: CASTPWGPSGNTIYF
V: TRBV10-2

CDR3: CASSLVGLSSYNEQFF
V: TRBV28

CDR3: CASSLEHSTETQYF
V: TRBV13

CDR3: CASSLDIGDQGGYTF
V: TRBV5-1

CDR3: CASSPGATYNEQFF
V: TRBV4-3

CDR3: CASSPGLAFFSGELFF
V: TRBV5-6

CDR3: CASSSDPRRAKNIQYF
V: TRBV7-9

CDR3: CASSQYEDSVNYGYTF
V: TRBV11-2

CDR3: CASSLDISGDTIYF
V: TRBV7-9

CDR3: CASRDGTGAPEQYF
V: TRBV27

CDR3: CASSKGYGNQPQHF
V: TRBV5-6

CDR3: CASSLGDMNTEAFF
V: TRBV4-1

CDR3: CASSIEHTTNYGYTF
V: TRBV19

CDR3: CASSLTRNYGYTF
V: TRBV27

CDR3: CASSFRMAEYNEQFF
V: TRBV4-2

CDR3: CASMGPHVRGQLGQETQYF
V: TRBV5-4

CDR3: CASSPRGITEAFF
V: TRBV7-2

CDR3: CASRRDTDQPQHF
V: TRBV5-8

CDR3: CASSATGGEVAFF
V: TRBV7-9

CDR3: CASSGEQGSYEQYF
V: TRBV10-2

CDR3: CASSGRDRGEETQYF
V: TRBV6-6

CDR3: CATSRDLLSGGTDTQYF
V: TRBV15

CDR3: CASRDRGRGETQYF
V: TRBV19

CDR3: CASSLDDRGDYGYTF
V: TRBV13